One and the same sample provided the 11 T cell receptor beta chains below, sequenced in a study of blood T cell repertoires in COVID-19. Sequenced by immunoSEQ multiplex PCR; TCRdb stores in-frame clones only, minus some. Of about 58,000 clones listed, approximately 90% are singletons. Sequences were obtained from peripheral blood. These receptors came from a woman between 55 and 75 years old with active COVID-19.

The chain carries TRBV5-1 and TRBJ1-1; D might be TRBD1 (5 bases). The germline CDR1 and CDR2 sequences are SGHRS and YFSETQ. This CDR3 comprises 16 residues. Trimming took 0 bases from V and 0 from J, leaving 12 bases between them. CDR3 nucleotides: TGCGCCAGCAGCTTGGGTACAGGAATCATGAACACTGAAGCTTTCTTT. Translated: CASSLGTGIMNTEAFF.

In this sample, this clone turned up once. The chain is built from TRBV5-1 and TRBJ2-5, with 7 bases lining up with TRBD1. In germline, CDR1 is SGHRS, CDR2 YFSETQ. With V trimmed by 3 bases and J by 4 bases, 9 bases remained unmatched. CDR3 length: 15 residues. The CDR3 bases are TGCGCCAGCAGCTCCTTGACAGGGTTGGTAGAGACCCAGTACTTC. It codes for CASSSLTGLVETQYF. Looking up the rest from reference TRBV5-1 and TRBJ2-5 gives the full variable domain: KAGVTQTPRYLIKTRGQQVTLSCSPISGHRSVSWYQQTPGQGLQFLFEYFSETQRNKGNFPGRFSGRQFSNSRSEMNVSTLELGDSALYLCASSSLTGLVETQYFGPGTRLLVL.

This rearrangement joins TRBV19 to TRBJ1-5; D possibly corresponds to TRBD1 (6 bases). Per the germline V gene, CDR1 is LNHDA and CDR2 is SQIVND (reference sequence). The CDR3 totals 15 residues. V lost 6 bases to trimming and J lost 2 bases, with 14 bases between them. The CDR3 bases are TGTGCCAGTAGGGAAGGGGGAGTGGGCAATCAGCCCCAGCATTTT. It translates to CASREGGVGNQPQHF.

The chain uses TRBV7-3 and TRBJ2-2, with TRBD1 matching over 8 bases. CDR1 SGHTA and CDR2 FQGTGA come from the germline V gene. The CDR3 is 16 residues long. The V segment lost 5 bases and the J segment 0 bases; nucleotides outside the gene matches: 5. CDR3 coding DNA: TGTGCCAGCAGCCTGATGACAGGGGCGAACACCGGGGAGCTGTTTTTT. This translates into CASSLMTGANTGELFF.

The CDR3, as DNA: TGTGCCAGCAGCCCAACAGGAGCCGCCGCCAAAAACATTCAGTACTTC. This codes for CASSPTGAAAKNIQYF. The V call is TRBV7-9, the J call TRBJ2-4; maybe TRBD1 (5 bases). The germline V and J ends were trimmed by 5 bases and 1 base, with 15 bases remaining between them. CDR3 length: 16 residues. The germline gives CDR1 SEHNR, CDR2 FQNEAQ (reference sequence).

The chain links TRBV2 to TRBJ2-7; D perhaps matches TRBD1 (6 bases). The germline gives CDR1 SNHLY, CDR2 FYNNEI. The ends were cut back, 7 bases at V and 7 bases at J, with 17 bases in the middle. The length of the CDR3 is 13 residues. CDR3 residues: CASTYYRAREQYF. The CDR3 DNA sequence: TGTGCCAGCACCTACTACAGGGCTCGGGAGCAGTACTTC.

The chain combines TRBV4-3 with TRBJ1-2, with D possibly TRBD1 on 6 matching bases. Germline assignment: CDR1 LGHNA and CDR2 YSLEER. This CDR3 is built from 14 residues. V was clipped by 1 base and J by 5 bases, with 11 bases between them. The CDR3 sequence: CASSQGGGGYGYTF. The CDR3, as DNA: TGCGCCAGCAGCCAAGGTGGGGGCGGATATGGCTACACCTTC.

This rearrangement joins TRBV4-1 to TRBJ2-2; a possible D gene is TRBD2 (5 bases). The V and J ends lost 0 bases and 0 bases respectively, with 14 bases between them. CDR1 and CDR2 (germline): MGHRA, YSYEKL. This CDR3 comprises 18 residues. Written as DNA, the CDR3 is TGCGCCAGCAGCCAAGACCTCTCAGACTACTCGAACACCGGGGAGCTGTTTTTT. Residues: CASSQDLSDYSNTGELFF.

This sequence joins TRBV18 and TRBJ2-2; no firm D call. The V gene's germline CDR1 is KGHSH and CDR2 LQKENI. Trimming took 6 bases from V and 8 from J, leaving 7 bases between them. The CDR3 spans 11 residues. In DNA form, the CDR3 reads TGTGCCAGCTCCTCGAGAGGGGAGCTGTTTTTT. Translation: CASSSRGELFF.

This clone occurred once. The chain joins TRBV2 to TRBJ2-7; D may be TRBD2 (6 bases). The germline V gene has CDR1 SNHLY and CDR2 FYNNEI. The V and J ends lost 4 bases and 1 base respectively, with 14 bases between them. CDR3 length: 15 residues. DNA for the CDR3: TGTGCCAGCAGTGCCGGAGGGTTGGATTCCTACGAGCAGTACTTC. Translating gives CASSAGGLDSYEQYF.

The count of this clone is one. The CDR3 protein is CASSLARTGPGNTIYF. The DNA for the CDR3 is TGTGCCAGCAGCTTAGCACGCACAGGGCCCGGAAACACCATATATTTT. The rearrangement links TRBV7-6 to TRBJ1-3; D might be TRBD1 (6 bases). V lost 0 bases to trimming and J lost 4 bases, with 13 bases between them. This CDR3 is 16 amino acids long. Germline-derived CDR1 and CDR2 are SGHVS and FNYEAQ.